The 13 T cell receptor beta chains listed next were all sequenced from one sample in a study of regulatory T cells in long-lasting Graves disease. As for time point: persistent/refractory GD, antithyroid drugs over 5 years with positive TRAb. RNA extracted from PBMCs served as the sequencing template. Libraries of TCR beta came from iRepertoire HTBI primers plus Arm-PCR of CDR3 regions. TCRdb passed the multiplex PCR reads through MiXCR, listing each CDR3 protein once. The repertoire holds hundreds of thousands of distinct CDR3 sequences, less than 20% seen once, with around 30% in the top ten. This specimen consisted of peripheral blood mononuclear cells (PBMCs), obtained when the disease was refractory, from a patient treated with antithyroid drugs. These receptors were obtained from a female donor with Graves disease.

As concerns this clonotype: This may be a read error: a much more frequent sequence differs by one nucleotide. The chain recombines TRBV6-2 or TRBV6-3 with TRBJ2-7; 15 bases map to TRBD2. Unmatched junction bases numbered 17, after V lost 5 bases and J lost 6 bases. This CDR3 region has 19 residues. CDR1 is MNHEY and CDR2 is SVGEGT in the germline V gene. Here the CDR3 DNA reads TGTGCCAGCAGTGAATGGACTAGCGGGAGGGCCCGGCTTGGACTCGAGCAGTACTTC. This encodes CASSEWTSGRARLGLEQYF.

This clonotype has at least ten counts. This sequence joins TRBV11-2 and TRBJ2-5; 8 positions match TRBD2. This CDR3 has 16 amino acids. Germline V gives CDR1 SGHAT, CDR2 FQNNGV. The V gene end was trimmed by 1 base and the J gene end by 5 bases; junction bases not matched to a gene: 9. CDR3 protein: CASSLGLAGGSETQYF. The CDR3 nucleotides read TGTGCCAGCAGCTTAGGTCTGGCGGGAGGTTCGGAGACCCAGTACTTC.

This clonotype was recorded a few times. This chain joins TRBV4-2 and TRBJ2-5; TRBD1 matches at 8 bases. Germline assignment: CDR1 LGHNA and CDR2 YNFKEQ. After removal of 1 base from V and 4 bases from J, the junction contained 5 bases not matched to a gene. CDR3 length: 15 residues. CDR3 DNA sequence: TGTGCCAGCAGCCAAGCCCAGGGGGCCGGAGAGACCCAGTACTTC. Translated, it gives CASSQAQGAGETQYF.

The chain couples TRBV2 to TRBJ2-3, with D perhaps assigned TRBD1 or TRBD2 (5 bases each). V lost 5 bases, J lost 2 bases, and 14 bases lay in between. The CDR3 is 15 amino acids. CDR1 is SNHLY, CDR2 FYNNEI, per germline. In nucleotides, the CDR3 is TGTGCCAGCAGTACCGTGGGGGATCCCACAGATACGCAGTATTTT. This gives the protein CASSTVGDPTDTQYF.

This clonotype turned up a few times. The chain is built from TRBV7-2 and TRBJ1-5; D possibly corresponds to TRBD1 (5 bases). The germline CDR1 and CDR2 sequences are SGHTA and FQGNSA. The V end was cut by 5 bases, the J end by 5 bases, with 13 bases between. This CDR3 comprises 14 residues. The CDR3 nucleotides are TGTGCCAGCAGCCTGGACATCTGGTATCAGCCCCAGCATTTT. Translated, it gives CASSLDIWYQPQHF. Using reference TRBV7-2 and TRBJ1-5 for the parts outside the CDR3, the full variable domain is GAGVSQSPSNKVTEKGKDVELRCDPISGHTALYWYRQSLGQGLEFLIYFQGNSAPDKSGLPSDRFSAERTGGSVSTLTIQRTQQEDSAVYLCASSLDIWYQPQHFGDGTRLSIL.

The CDR3 here is CASSERSSGANVLTF. CDR3 DNA sequence: TGTGCCAGCAGTGAAAGGTCGTCTGGGGCCAACGTCCTGACTTTC. The rearrangement uses TRBV6-1 and TRBJ2-6; D not certain. There are 15 residues in the CDR3. Trimming cost V 2 bases and J 1 base, with 6 bases left between them. The germline V gene has CDR1 MNHNS and CDR2 SASEGT.

This clonotype has just a few counts. This chain joins TRBV10-3 and TRBJ1-4, with D tentatively TRBD1 (5 bases). Trimming removed 6 bases at V and 5 bases at J, with 13 bases between. Germline V gene sequence: CDR1 ENHRY, CDR2 SYGVKD. The CDR3 length is 14 residues. CDR3 amino acids: CAIRSGTANEKLFF. The DNA for the CDR3 is TGTGCCATCAGAAGCGGGACGGCGAATGAAAAACTGTTTTTT.

This clonotype was seen repeatedly, ten times or more. The V gene is TRBV11-3, the J gene TRBJ2-7; 11 bases match TRBD2. CDR3 length: 16 amino acids. The ends lost 3 bases at V and 4 bases at J; junction bases unmatched: 8. The V gene's germline CDR1 is SGHNT and CDR2 YENEEA. The CDR3 sequence: CASSLSGLAERYEQYF. The CDR3 DNA follows: TGTGCCAGCAGCTTGTCGGGACTAGCGGAGAGGTACGAGCAGTACTTC.

The chain is built from TRBV5-1 and TRBJ1-1; possibly TRBD1 for D (5 bases). The CDR3 sequence is 14 residues long. V dropped 5 bases and J dropped 12 bases, with 23 bases sitting between them. The germline CDR1 and CDR2 sequences are SGHRS and YFSETQ. The CDR3 DNA reads TGCGCCAGCAGGGGGGACCCGGGGAACCTGAATACTTTCTTT. It encodes CASRGDPGNLNTFF.

The sample holds many counts of this clonotype. The J gene is TRBJ1-2, the V gene TRBV19; unclear D gene. CDR1 and CDR2 (germline): LNHDA, SQIVND (reference sequence). Trimming shortened V by 5 bases and J by 4 bases, and 14 bases separated the two germline ends. This CDR3 has 14 amino acids. The CDR3 DNA reads as TGTGCCAGTAGTTTCGGAGGTCAGATCTATGGCTACACCTTC. It encodes CASSFGGQIYGYTF.

This clonotype has at least ten counts. The rearrangement uses TRBV7-3 and TRBJ1-1; D is perhaps TRBD1 (6 bases). Trimming stripped 1 base from V and 10 bases from J, with 13 bases between. This CDR3 comprises 13 residues. Germline values: CDR1 SGHTA, CDR2 FQGTGA. The CDR3: CASSLIPGEAAFF. CDR3 DNA: TGTGCCAGCAGCTTAATCCCAGGGGAGGCAGCTTTCTTT.

This clonotype was observed at least ten times. This chain connects TRBV3-1 to TRBJ1-1; D not certain. Germline V CDR1 and CDR2: LGHDT, YNNKEL (reference sequence). The V and J ends lost 2 bases and 5 bases respectively, with 9 bases between them. The CDR3 is 13 amino acids. The CDR3 DNA reads TGTGCCAGCAGCCAATTTACCAGAACTGAAGCTTTCTTT. Its protein is CASSQFTRTEAFF.

This clonotype has a handful of counts. The CDR3 DNA is TGTGCCAGCAGCTTAATCGCGACGGGAAAGGCCTACGAGCAGTACTTC. Its translation is CASSLIATGKAYEQYF. The chain employs TRBV7-2 and TRBJ2-7; D may be TRBD2 (5 bases). V gave up 2 bases and J gave up 2 bases, with 16 bases separating them. Germline V CDR1 and CDR2: SGHTA, FQGNSA. This CDR3 is 16 amino acids long. The variable domain in full, completed from reference TRBV7-2 and TRBJ2-7, reads GAGVSQSPSNKVTEKGKDVELRCDPISGHTALYWYRQSLGQGLEFLIYFQGNSAPDKSGLPSDRFSAERTGGSVSTLTIQRTQQEDSAVYLCASSLIATGKAYEQYFGPGTRLTVT.